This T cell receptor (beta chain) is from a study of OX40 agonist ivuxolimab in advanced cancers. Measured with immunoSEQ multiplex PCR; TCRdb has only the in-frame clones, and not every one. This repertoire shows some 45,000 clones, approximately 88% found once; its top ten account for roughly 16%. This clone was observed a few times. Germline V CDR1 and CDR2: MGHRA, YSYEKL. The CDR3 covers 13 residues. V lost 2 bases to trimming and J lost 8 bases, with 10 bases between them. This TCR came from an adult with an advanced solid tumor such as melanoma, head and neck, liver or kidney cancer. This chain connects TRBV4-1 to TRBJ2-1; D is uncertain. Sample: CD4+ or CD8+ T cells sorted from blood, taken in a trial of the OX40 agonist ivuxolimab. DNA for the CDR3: TGCGCCAGCAGCCAACCGGGTAGCTATGAGCAGTTCTTC. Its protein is CASSQPGSYEQFF.